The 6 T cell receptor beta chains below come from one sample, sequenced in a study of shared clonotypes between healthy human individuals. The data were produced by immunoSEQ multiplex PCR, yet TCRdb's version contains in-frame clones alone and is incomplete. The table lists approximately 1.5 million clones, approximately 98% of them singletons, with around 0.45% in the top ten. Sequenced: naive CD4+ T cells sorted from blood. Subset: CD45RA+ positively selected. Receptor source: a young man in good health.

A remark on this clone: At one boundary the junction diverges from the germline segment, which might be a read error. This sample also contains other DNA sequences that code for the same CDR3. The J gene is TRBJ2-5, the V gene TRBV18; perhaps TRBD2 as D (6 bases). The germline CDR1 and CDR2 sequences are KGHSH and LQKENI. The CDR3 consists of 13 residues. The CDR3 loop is CASSPLAGETQYF. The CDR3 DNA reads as TGTGCCAGCTCTCCACTAGCCGGGGAGACCCAGTACTTC.

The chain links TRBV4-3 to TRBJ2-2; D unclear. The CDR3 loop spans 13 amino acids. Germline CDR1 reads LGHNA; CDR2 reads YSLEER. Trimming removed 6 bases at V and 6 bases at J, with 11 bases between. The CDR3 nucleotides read TGCGCCAGCAGTCGTATCTTGGCCGGGGAGCTGTTTTTT. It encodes CASSRILAGELFF.

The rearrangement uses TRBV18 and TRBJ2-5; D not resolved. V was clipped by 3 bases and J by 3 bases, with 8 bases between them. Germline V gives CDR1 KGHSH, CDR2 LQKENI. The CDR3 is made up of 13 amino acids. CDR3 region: CASSPNSEETQYF. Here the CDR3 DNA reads TGTGCCAGCTCACCGAATTCAGAAGAGACCCAGTACTTC.

The CDR3 spells CASSLDRGSGELFF. The CDR3 region has the DNA TGCGCCAGCAGCTTGGACAGGGGATCCGGGGAGCTGTTTTTT. The chain joins TRBV5-1 to TRBJ2-2; 7 bases line up with TRBD1. The CDR3 sequence is 14 residues long. With V trimmed by 0 bases and J by 6 bases, 2 bases remained unmatched. Germline lookup yields CDR1 SGHRS and CDR2 YFSETQ.

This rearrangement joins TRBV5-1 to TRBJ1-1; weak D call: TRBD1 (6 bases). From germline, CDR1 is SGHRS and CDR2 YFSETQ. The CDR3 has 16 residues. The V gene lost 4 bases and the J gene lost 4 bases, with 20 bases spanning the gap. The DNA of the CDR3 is TGCGCCAGCAGCATTGACAGGATCGGGCGACCCACTGAAGCTTTCTTT. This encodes CASSIDRIGRPTEAFF.

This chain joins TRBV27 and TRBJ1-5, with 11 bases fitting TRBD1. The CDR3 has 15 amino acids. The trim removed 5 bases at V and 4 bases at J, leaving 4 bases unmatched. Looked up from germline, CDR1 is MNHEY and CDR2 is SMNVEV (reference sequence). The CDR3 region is CASSMGTGGNQPQHF. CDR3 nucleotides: TGTGCCAGCAGTATGGGGACAGGGGGGAATCAGCCCCAGCATTTT.